The text below deals with one TCR beta chain. This table comes from immunoSEQ multiplex PCR, and its TCRdb copy is limited to in-frame clones, with some not included. The sample has about 75,000 clones, 83% seen once. This sample is part of a study of CD4 T cell repertoires in COVID-19. The CDR3 spans 15 residues. Trimming took 5 bases from V and 4 from J; bases not matched to a gene: 7. CDR1 is SGHRS, CDR2 YFSETQ, per germline. Samples came from patients recovered from mild-to-severe COVID-19. This sample comprised CD4+ T cells from peripheral blood, obtained after recovery from COVID-19. The receptor comes from a human donor who had COVID-19. The rearrangement joins TRBV5-1 to TRBJ2-3; the match to TRBD2 covers 10 bases. The CDR3 coding sequence is TGCGCCAGCAGACTTAGCGGGGGGACACCAGATACGCAGTATTTT. Protein: CASRLSGGTPDTQYF.